The sequence of this T cell receptor (beta chain) was determined in a study of cytomegalovirus exposure and HLA in healthy donors. The length of the CDR3 is 16 residues. The germline V and J ends were trimmed by 5 bases and 8 bases, with 24 bases remaining between them. Germline CDR1 and CDR2: SEHNR and FQNEAQ (reference sequence). As regards this clone: The target antigen is unknown.

Though nominally healthy at sampling, donors likely had unrecorded immune exposures. Notes on the study in general: In an earlier analysis, in under 700 donors, most V segments appeared productive either ~90% or ~30% of the time. According to reports, the classifier identified cytomegalovirus status with high specificity and sensitivity. Several V segments, TRBV6-2 and TRBV6-3 among them, could not be told apart and were dropped.

PCR amplification relied on 60 Vbeta primers (plus 13 Jbeta primers). Method: immunoSEQ multiplex PCR; TCRdb's copy keeps in-frame clones and lacks some. The sample lists 140,000 to 150,000 clones, approximately 80% occurring once. The sequence was obtained from a man in his forties in good health and CMV-seronegative. The chain links TRBV7-9 to TRBJ1-2, with a possible D match to TRBD1 (6 bases). The sample taken for sequencing was PBMCs. This chain's CDR3 is CASSPTGTEAWGGYTF. The CDR3 DNA sequence: TGTGCCAGCAGCCCAACAGGGACCGAGGCTTGGGGGGGCTACACCTTC.